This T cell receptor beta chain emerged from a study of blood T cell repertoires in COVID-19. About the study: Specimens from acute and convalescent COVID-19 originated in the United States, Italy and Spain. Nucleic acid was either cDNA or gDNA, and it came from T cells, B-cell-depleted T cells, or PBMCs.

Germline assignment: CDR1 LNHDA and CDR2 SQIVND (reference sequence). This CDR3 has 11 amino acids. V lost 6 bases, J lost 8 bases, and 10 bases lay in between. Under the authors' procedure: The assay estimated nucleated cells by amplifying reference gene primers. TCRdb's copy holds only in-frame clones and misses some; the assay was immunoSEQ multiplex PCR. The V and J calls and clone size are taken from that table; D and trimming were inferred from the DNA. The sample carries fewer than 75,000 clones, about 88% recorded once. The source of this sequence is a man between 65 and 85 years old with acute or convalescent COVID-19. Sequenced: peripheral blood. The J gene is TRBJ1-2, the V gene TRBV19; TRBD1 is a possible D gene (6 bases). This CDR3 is CASRQGWGYTF. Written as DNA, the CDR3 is TGTGCCAGTAGACAGGGTTGGGGCTACACCTTC.